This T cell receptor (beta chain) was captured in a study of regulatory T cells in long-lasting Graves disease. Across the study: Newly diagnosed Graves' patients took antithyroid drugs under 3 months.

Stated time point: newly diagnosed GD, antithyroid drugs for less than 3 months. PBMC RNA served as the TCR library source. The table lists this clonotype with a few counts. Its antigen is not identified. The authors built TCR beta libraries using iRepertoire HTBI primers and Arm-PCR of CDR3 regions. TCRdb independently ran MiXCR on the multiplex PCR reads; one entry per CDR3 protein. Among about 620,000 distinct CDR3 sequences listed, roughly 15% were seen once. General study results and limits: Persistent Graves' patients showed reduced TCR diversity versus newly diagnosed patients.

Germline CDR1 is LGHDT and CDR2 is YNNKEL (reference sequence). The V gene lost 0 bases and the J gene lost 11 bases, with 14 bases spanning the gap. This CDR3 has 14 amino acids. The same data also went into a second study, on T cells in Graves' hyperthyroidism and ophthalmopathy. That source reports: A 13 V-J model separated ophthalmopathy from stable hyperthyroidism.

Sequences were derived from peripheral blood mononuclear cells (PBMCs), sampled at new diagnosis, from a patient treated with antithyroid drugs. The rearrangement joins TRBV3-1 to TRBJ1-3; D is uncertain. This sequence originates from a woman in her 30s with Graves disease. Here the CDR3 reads CASSQDQVQAPIYF. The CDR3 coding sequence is TGTGCCAGCAGCCAAGATCAGGTTCAGGCCCCCATATATTTT.